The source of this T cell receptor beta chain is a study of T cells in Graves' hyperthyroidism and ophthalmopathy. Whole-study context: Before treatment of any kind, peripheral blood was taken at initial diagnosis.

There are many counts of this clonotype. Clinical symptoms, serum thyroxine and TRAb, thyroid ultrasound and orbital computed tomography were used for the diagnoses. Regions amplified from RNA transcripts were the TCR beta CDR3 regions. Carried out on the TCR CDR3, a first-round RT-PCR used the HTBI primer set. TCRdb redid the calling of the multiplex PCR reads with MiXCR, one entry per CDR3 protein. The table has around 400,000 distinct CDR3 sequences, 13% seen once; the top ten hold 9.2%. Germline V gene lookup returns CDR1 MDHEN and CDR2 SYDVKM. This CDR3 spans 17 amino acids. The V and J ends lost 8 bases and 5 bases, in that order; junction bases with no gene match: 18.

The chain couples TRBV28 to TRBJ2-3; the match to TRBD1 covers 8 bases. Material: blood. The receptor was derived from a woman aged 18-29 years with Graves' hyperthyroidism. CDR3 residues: CASVNNRGDGMRDTQYF. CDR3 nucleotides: TGTGCCAGCGTGAATAACAGGGGGGACGGGATGAGAGATACGCAGTATTTT.